The clone carrying this T cell receptor beta chain was observed a handful of times. The antigen remains unidentified. The library protocol tagged each TCR cDNA with a unique molecular identifier. TCRdb recomputed calls from the 5' RACE reads with MiXCR, one row per CDR3 protein. Among about 20,000 distinct CDR3 sequences listed, 5.7% were seen once. This sample is drawn from a study of spatial heterogeneity in lung cancer. Regarding the study as a whole: Counts of expanded intratumoral alpha and beta TCRs tracked tumor mutation counts. Tumor T cells had an estimated coverage that came to around 7% for alpha chains and 11% to 15% for beta chains.

Time point of the sample: sample taken at primary tumor resection. There were some 76 donors, all of them untreated patients with early-stage non-small cell lung cancer. Tumor, nontumor lung or frozen PBMC supplied whole RNA, sequenced without sorting. V was clipped by 6 bases and J by 1 base, with 9 bases between them. There are 13 residues in the CDR3. CDR1 is LNHNV and CDR2 is YYDKDF in the germline V gene (reference sequence). The sample was lung tumor tissue, taken at surgery. This TCR derives from a female donor with early-stage non-small cell lung cancer. The rearrangement joins TRBV15 to TRBJ1-1, with unresolved D. The CDR3 sequence is CATRYSENTEAFF. Here the CDR3 DNA reads TGTGCCACCAGGTACTCAGAGAACACTGAAGCTTTCTTT.